This T cell receptor beta chain appears in the sequencing data of a study of cytomegalovirus exposure and HLA in healthy donors. The PCR contained 60 Vbeta and 13 Jbeta primers. Clones were sequenced by immunoSEQ multiplex PCR, and TCRdb holds only the in-frame ones, with some missing. The sample holds approximately 150,000 clones, approximately 80% seen once. Study-level findings and limits: In a later analysis, HLA-associated TCR beta chains were more clonally expanded than equally common others. In presence/absence analyses, roughly uniform sequencing depth across donors was assumed. Usually a TCR sequence was rare, but some public TCRs were found in many donors.

This clone was recorded a few times. Its antigen is not identified. Per germline, CDR1 LNHDA and CDR2 SQIVND (reference sequence). J gave up 1 base and V 5 bases, and 5 bases lay outside the gene matches. CDR3 length equals 18 residues. This sequence originates from a man in his forties in good health and CMV-seronegative. The source material was PBMCs. The V and J genes are TRBV19 and TRBJ2-1; 16 nucleotides match TRBD2. The CDR3 loop reads CASSPGTSGRGSYNEQFF. The CDR3 DNA reads TGTGCCAGTAGTCCTGGGACTAGCGGGAGGGGTTCCTACAATGAGCAGTTCTTC.